These 10 T cell receptor beta chains were sequenced from one sample in a study of blood T cell repertoires in COVID-19. Generated by immunoSEQ multiplex PCR, the TCRdb table keeps only in-frame clones and is missing some. Found here are 120,000 to 150,000 clones, over 80% of them singletons; the top ten hold 5.5% to 7.5%. Input material: PBMCs or T cells enriched from blood (not recorded which). Source of these receptors: a woman in her 50s who had been exposed to COVID-19.

The rearrangement uses TRBV29-1 and TRBJ2-2; 8 bases match TRBD1. The CDR3 extends over 14 amino acids. J lost 3 bases, V lost 5 bases, and 5 bases had no gene match. Germline V gives CDR1 SQVTM, CDR2 ANQGSEA. The CDR3 protein is CSVLDRVDTGELFF. The CDR3, as DNA: TGCAGCGTTCTGGACAGGGTCGACACCGGGGAGCTGTTTTTT.

CDR3 amino acids: CASCEGTNSYNEQFF. In nucleotides, the CDR3 is TGTGCCAGTTGCGAAGGGACAAACTCCTACAATGAGCAGTTCTTC. The chain couples TRBV9 to TRBJ2-1; D possibly corresponds to TRBD1 (6 bases). Germline CDR1 reads SGDLS; CDR2 reads YYNGEE. Trimming left V 8 bases short and J 0 bases short, with 15 bases between. This CDR3 contains 15 residues. The full variable domain, rest sourced from reference TRBV9 and TRBJ2-1, is DSGVTQTPKHLITATGQRVTLRCSPRSGDLSVYWYQQSLDQGLQFLIQYYNGEERAKGNILERFSAQQFPDLHSELNLSSLELGDSALYFCASCEGTNSYNEQFFGPGTRLTVL.

The chain is built from TRBV6-5 and TRBJ2-2; TRBD1 agrees at 10 bases. J lost 6 bases, V lost 4 bases, and 2 bases had no gene match. The germline V gene has CDR1 MNHEY and CDR2 SVGAGI. The CDR3 consists of 14 residues. CDR3: CASSSGTGAGELFF. DNA for the CDR3: TGTGCCAGCAGTTCCGGGACAGGGGCCGGGGAGCTGTTTTTT.

V usage is TRBV7-9 and J usage is TRBJ1-1, with D possibly matching TRBD1 (5 bases). V lost 4 bases, J lost 4 bases, and 10 bases lay in between. The CDR3 totals 13 residues. Germline V gene data show CDR1 as SEHNR and CDR2 as FQNEAQ (reference sequence). In DNA, the CDR3 is TGTGCCAGCAGCTCTTACAGGAGCACTGAAGCTTTCTTT. Translation gives CASSSYRSTEAFF.

Only one count was recorded for this clone. The rearrangement links TRBV10-3 to TRBJ1-5; possible D gene TRBD1, 5 bases. CDR3 size: 15 residues. The germline V gene has CDR1 ENHRY and CDR2 SYGVKD. Trimming shortened V by 6 bases and J by 3 bases, and 15 bases separated the two germline ends. The chain's CDR3 is CAISALGLDNQPQHF. The CDR3 DNA follows: TGTGCCATCAGCGCTCTGGGGCTGGACAATCAGCCCCAGCATTTT.

The chain links TRBV4-2 to TRBJ2-7; D is ambiguous. V was trimmed by 0 bases and J by 3 bases, leaving 18 bases between them. Germline V gene data show CDR1 as LGHNA and CDR2 as YNFKEQ. The CDR3 consists of 17 residues. The CDR3 sequence is CASSQDPPELAFYEQYF. As DNA, the CDR3 is TGTGCCAGCAGCCAAGATCCTCCGGAGTTGGCGTTCTACGAGCAGTACTTC.

The V gene is TRBV4-2, the J gene TRBJ2-3; D possibly corresponds to TRBD2 (6 bases). Germline lookup yields CDR1 LGHNA and CDR2 YNFKEQ. The germline V and J ends were trimmed by 1 base and 4 bases, with 15 bases remaining between them. The CDR3 runs to 16 residues. The CDR3 DNA follows: TGTGCCAGCAGCCAAGCCGGAGGGGAGGACGCAGATACGCAGTATTTT. Translated, it gives CASSQAGGEDADTQYF.

This clone turned up a few times. This sequence joins TRBV5-1 and TRBJ2-1; possible D gene TRBD2, 6 bases. V shed 4 bases and J shed 8 bases, with 13 bases lying between them. Germline lookup yields CDR1 SGHRS and CDR2 YFSETQ. The length of the CDR3 is 13 residues. CDR3: CASSPAGLHEQFF. The CDR3 DNA reads as TGCGCCAGCAGCCCGGCGGGACTTCATGAGCAGTTCTTC.

This clone was observed a single time. This chain connects TRBV11-2 to TRBJ2-7; 15 bases match TRBD2. The germline CDR1 and CDR2 sequences are SGHAT and FQNNGV. V was clipped by 5 bases and J by 2 bases; unmatched bases: 4. The CDR3 contains 16 residues. The CDR3 nucleotides are TGTGCCAGCAGCGGACTAGCGGGAGGGCAAGCCTACGAGCAGTACTTC. Protein product: CASSGLAGGQAYEQYF.

This chain connects TRBV30 to TRBJ1-5; 7 bases are a match to TRBD1. V shed 0 bases and J 8 bases; nucleotides not matched to a gene: 10. The CDR3 is made up of 15 amino acids. Germline assignment: CDR1 GTSNPN and CDR2 SVGIG (reference sequence). The CDR3 DNA reads as TGTGCCTGGAGTGTAGGGGGCGGATCAGGGGAGCCCCAGCATTTT. Translated: CAWSVGGGSGEPQHF. Full variable domain (missing parts from reference TRBV30 and TRBJ1-5): SQTIHQWPATLVQPVGSPLSLECTVEGTSNPNLYWYRQAAGRGLQLLFYSVGIGQISSEVPQNLSASRPQDRQFILSSKKLLLSDSGFYLCAWSVGGGSGEPQHFGDGTRLSIL.